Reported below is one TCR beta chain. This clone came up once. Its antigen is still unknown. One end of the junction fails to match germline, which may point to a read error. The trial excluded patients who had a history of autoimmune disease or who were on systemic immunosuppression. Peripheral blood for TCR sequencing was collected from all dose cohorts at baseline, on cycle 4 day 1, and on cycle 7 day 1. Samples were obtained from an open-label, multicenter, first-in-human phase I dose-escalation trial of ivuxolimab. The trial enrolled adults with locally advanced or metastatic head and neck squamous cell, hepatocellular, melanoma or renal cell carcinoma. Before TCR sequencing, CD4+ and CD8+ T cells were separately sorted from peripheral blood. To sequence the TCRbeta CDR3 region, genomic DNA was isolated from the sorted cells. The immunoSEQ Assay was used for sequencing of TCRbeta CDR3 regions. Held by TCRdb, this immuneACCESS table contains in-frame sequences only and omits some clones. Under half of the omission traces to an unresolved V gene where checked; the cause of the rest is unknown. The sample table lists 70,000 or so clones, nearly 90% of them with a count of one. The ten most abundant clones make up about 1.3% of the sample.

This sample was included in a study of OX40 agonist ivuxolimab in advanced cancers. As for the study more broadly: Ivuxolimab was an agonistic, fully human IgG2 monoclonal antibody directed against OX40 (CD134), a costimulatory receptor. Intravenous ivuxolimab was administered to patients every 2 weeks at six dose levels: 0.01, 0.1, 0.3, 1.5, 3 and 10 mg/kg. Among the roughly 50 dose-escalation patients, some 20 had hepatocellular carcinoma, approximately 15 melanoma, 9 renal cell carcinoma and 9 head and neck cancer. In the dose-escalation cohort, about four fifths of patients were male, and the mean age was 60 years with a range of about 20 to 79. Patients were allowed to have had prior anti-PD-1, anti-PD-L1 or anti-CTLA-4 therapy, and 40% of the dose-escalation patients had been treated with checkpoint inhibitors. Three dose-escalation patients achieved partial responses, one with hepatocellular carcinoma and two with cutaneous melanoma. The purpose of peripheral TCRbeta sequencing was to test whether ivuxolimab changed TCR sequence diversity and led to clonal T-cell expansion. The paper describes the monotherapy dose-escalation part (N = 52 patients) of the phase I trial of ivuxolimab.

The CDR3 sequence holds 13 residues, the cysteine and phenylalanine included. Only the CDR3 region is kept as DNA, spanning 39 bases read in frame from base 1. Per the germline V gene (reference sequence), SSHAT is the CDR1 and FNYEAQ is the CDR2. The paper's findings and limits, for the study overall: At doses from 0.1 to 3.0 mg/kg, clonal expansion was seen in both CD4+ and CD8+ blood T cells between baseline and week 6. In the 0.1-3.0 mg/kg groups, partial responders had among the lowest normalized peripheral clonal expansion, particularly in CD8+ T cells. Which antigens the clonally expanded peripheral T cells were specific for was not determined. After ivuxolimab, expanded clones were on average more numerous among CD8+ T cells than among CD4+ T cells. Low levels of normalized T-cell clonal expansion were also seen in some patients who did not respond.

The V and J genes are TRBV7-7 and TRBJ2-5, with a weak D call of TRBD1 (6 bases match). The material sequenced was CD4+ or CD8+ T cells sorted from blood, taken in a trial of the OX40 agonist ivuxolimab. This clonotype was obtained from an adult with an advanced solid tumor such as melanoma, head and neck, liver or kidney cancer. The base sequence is TGTGCTAGCAGCCCGGACAGTCAAGAGACCCAGTACTTC. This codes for CASSPDSQETQYF.